This entry is about one TCR beta chain. Its antigen is unidentified. Survey-level immunoSEQ v3.0 assays were run. The data were produced by immunoSEQ multiplex PCR, yet TCRdb's version contains in-frame clones alone and is incomplete. Found here are about 33,000 clones, approximately 96% of them singletons; the top ten hold 2% to 2.5%. The CDR3 runs to 12 residues. Germline V gene lookup returns CDR1 MNHEY and CDR2 SMNVEV (reference sequence). V lost 3 bases, J lost 6 bases, and 7 bases lay in between. The entry originates in a study of long-term antiretroviral therapy in people with HIV. General observations from the study: Controls exceeded HIV repertoires in CDR3 length range. Relative to transplant donor controls, diversity remained lower despite increasing after ART.

The clonotype was recovered from a man aged 25-40 years with HIV. The specimen comprised unsorted PBMCs, sampled 6.6 years after starting antiretroviral therapy. The rearrangement links TRBV27 to TRBJ2-3; no clear D gene. CDR3: CASSFSDDTQYF. CDR3 coding DNA: TGTGCCAGCAGTTTCAGCGACGATACGCAGTATTTT.